The entry that follows covers one T cell receptor beta chain sequence. Its recognized antigen is unknown. Base-call qualities are not available, and no considerably larger clone is one nucleotide away. Library prep was done by PCR. At the Johns Hopkins FTIC core, DNA from the cultured CD4+ T cells underwent TCR sequencing with the Oncomine TCR Beta short-read assay. Genomic DNA was extracted from the cultured CD4+ T cells with the QIAamp micro DNA kit. Oncomine TCR Beta libraries from cultured CD4+ T cells were pooled using unique dual indexes and sequenced on an Illumina iSeq 100. Concerning the study's data processing: Non-productive sequences were removed, and CDR3s not starting with C, not ending with F or W, or shorter than 7 amino acids were discarded. The MANAFEST web application was used to identify antigen-specific clonotypes by comparing peptide-stimulated wells against reference wells and other culture wells. For a clone to be called positive, the clone needed an FDR below 0.05, an odds ratio above 5, and a productive frequency above 0.1% in at least two of three replicate wells. Cross-reactive clonotypes were defined as significantly expanded in both SARS-CoV-2 spike wells and at least one common cold coronavirus spike condition. CDR3 homology was assessed with Levenshtein distances (stringdist) and unrooted phylogenetic trees (ape) in R version 3.6.1. Using fastp at Q25 and MiXCR, TCRdb reprocessed the public reads and kept productive beta chains. Each entry merges the rows of one CDR3 protein and shows their most common DNA and genes. V and J calls and clone size were set by TCRdb, not the authors. The sample data list about 13,000 distinct CDR3 sequences, and roughly 73% of these were observed just once. Over 25% of the sample comes from the top ten.

These data are taken from a study of vaccination and CD4 T cells after COVID-19 (dated by TCRdb to between 2021 and 2024). In terms of the full investigation: SARS-CoV-2 positivity had been established in the convalescent patients by nasal swab PCR, and mild disease was recorded in roughly 9 of these patients and severe disease in one. In the convalescent cohort there were six males and four females, among whom were two Hispanic individuals, seven Caucasians, two Asians and one multiracial person. Participants received two doses of either the Pfizer-BioNTech BNT162b2 vaccine (n=8) or the Moderna mRNA-1273 vaccine (n=2). Post-COVID blood samples were collected from convalescent patients a median of approximately 100 days after diagnosis, with a range of about 30 to 170 days. Post-vaccine blood samples were obtained a median of approximately 74 days after the second vaccine dose, with a range of about 12 to 241 days. For stimulating the cultures, overlapping spike peptide pools were used, derived from SARS-CoV-2 as well as from the common cold coronaviruses HCoV-NL63, HCoV-OC43 and HCoV-229E. In control cultures, a CEFX viral epitope pool was used as positive control, an HIV-1 Nef peptide pool was used as negative control, or no peptide was added. In under 13 COVID-19 convalescent patients and a handful of infection-naive healthy vaccine recipients, researchers compared the spike-specific CD4+ TCR repertoire from before mRNA vaccination with the repertoire from after. Findings and caveats that apply to the study as a whole: In convalescent patients, a median around 86% of post-vaccine SARS-CoV-2-reactive clones were detected only after vaccination, and vaccine-specific priming was suggested by this finding. Nearly all vaccine-specific clones in convalescent patients (304 of 307) were mono-reactive for SARS-CoV-2 spike rather than cross-reactive with common cold coronaviruses. The number of convalescent patients in the study was relatively small, and the study did not examine early timepoints following natural infection. The median count of SARS-CoV-2-reactive clonotypes went up from around 20 after infection to a few dozen after vaccination, although the change was not significant.

What the treatment or condition label conveys for this sample: roughly 10-day PBMC culture with coronavirus spike peptide pools or control peptides (ViraFEST assay). The ViraFEST assay, used in the study, expanded antigen-specific T cells with peptide pools and then identified the expanded clonotypes through TCR sequencing. Positive SARS-CoV-2 PCR tests in the convalescent patients dated from March to December 2020, before Alpha, Beta and Delta variants emerged in the United States. Each well held two million PBMCs cultured with approximately 9.2 ug/ml peptide pools in IMDM containing 5% human AB serum and approximately 10 IU/ml IL-2. Half of the culture medium was replaced with fresh IL-2-containing medium on days 3 and 7. CD4+ T cells were isolated after around ten days of culture through negative selection using the EasySep CD4+ T cell isolation kit. PBMCs were separated from whole blood using Ficoll-Paque Plus gradient centrifugation and then either used fresh or cryopreserved at -140C. Triplicate wells were generally used for each culture condition.

The CDR3 spans 15 residues, from the cysteine through the phenylalanine. Left in the record is the CDR3 DNA by itself, 45 bases read in frame from the first base. In the germline V gene, CDR1 corresponds to MNHEY and CDR2 to SVGEGT. V is pruned by 1 base and J by 3 bases, leaving 5 bases of the junction without a gene match. The receptor's source is a human donor who had recovered from COVID-19. The chain employs TRBV6-2 or TRBV6-3 and TRBJ1-1, with TRBD1 matching 7 junction bases. The sequenced sample was CD4+ T cells from blood, cultured in vitro. The CDR3 reads CASSYYNGQDTEAFF. The DNA sequence is as follows: TGTGCCAGCAGTTACTATAATGGACAGGACACTGAAGCTTTCTTT.